Following are 5 T cell receptor beta chains from one sample sequenced in a study of blood T cell repertoires in COVID-19. Some clones are missing from TCRdb's copy, which holds only in-frame ones; the method was immunoSEQ multiplex PCR. The sample comprises a few hundred thousand clones, roughly 90% of which are singletons, and around 7.4% rests with the top ten. Specimen: peripheral blood. The receptors here all came from an older woman with COVID-19, enrolled during active disease.

The chain carries TRBV13 and TRBJ1-2; TRBD1 matches at 9 bases. Germline values: CDR1 PRHDT, CDR2 FYEKMQ (reference sequence). V dropped 3 bases and J dropped 6; count of bases not matched to a gene: 11. The CDR3 covers 16 residues. CDR3 loop: CASSFGTGTYSDGYTF. As DNA, the CDR3 is TGTGCCAGCAGCTTCGGGACAGGGACTTATTCGGATGGCTACACCTTC.

The gene calls are TRBV18 and TRBJ2-7; 12 bases are a match to TRBD1. This CDR3 has 15 amino acids. Germline V CDR1 and CDR2: KGHSH, LQKENI. With V trimmed by 3 bases and J by 7 bases, 7 bases remained unmatched. The CDR3 region has the DNA TGTGCCAGCTCACCCACCGGGACAGGGGGCCGGGAGCAGTACTTC. Protein sequence: CASSPTGTGGREQYF.

The chain joins TRBV5-1 to TRBJ2-1, with D perhaps matching TRBD1 (5 bases). CDR1 and CDR2 from the germline V gene are SGHRS and YFSETQ. The length of the CDR3 is 15 residues. The V end lost 0 bases, the J end lost 2 bases, and 9 bases lay between the germline ends. The CDR3 nucleotides read TGCGCCAGCAGCTTGGAGGGGAAACCCTACAATGAGCAGTTCTTC. Its translation: CASSLEGKPYNEQFF.

V and J are TRBV24-1 and TRBJ2-1, with 11 nucleotides matching TRBD2. The germline gives CDR1 KGHDR, CDR2 SFDVKD. The junction had 10 bases not matched to a gene; V was cut back by 3 bases and J by 4 bases. This CDR3 contains 18 residues. The CDR3 DNA sequence: TGTGCCACCAGTGATGCCACCCAACTAGCGGGGGTTTACAATGAGCAGTTCTTC. Its protein product is CATSDATQLAGVYNEQFF.

The rearrangement links TRBV19 to TRBJ1-3; TRBD1 matches 8 bases. V dropped 5 bases and J dropped 8; count of bases not matched to a gene: 23. Germline lookup yields CDR1 LNHDA and CDR2 SQIVND (reference sequence). The CDR3 runs 19 residues. This CDR3 reads CASSPLLQGDTVHWDTIYF. DNA of the CDR3: TGTGCCAGTAGTCCCCTCTTACAGGGGGACACAGTTCACTGGGACACCATATATTTT.